The text below deals with one T cell receptor (beta chain). These data are taken from a study of long-term antiretroviral therapy in people with HIV. Version v3.0 of the immunoSEQ assay was performed at survey level. TCRdb's table, derived via immunoSEQ multiplex PCR, lists solely in-frame clones and lacks some. Found here are about 39,000 clones, about nine tenths of them singletons; the top ten hold less than 4.5%. Germline V gives CDR1 SGHKS, CDR2 YYEKEE (reference sequence). V lost 3 bases and J lost 4; bases outside the gene matches: 6. This CDR3 comprises 14 residues. The genes are TRBV5-5 and TRBJ2-7; the match to TRBD1 covers 8 bases. Specimen: unsorted PBMCs, collected 1.2 years after starting antiretroviral therapy. The source of this sequence is a woman aged 45-60 years with HIV. The CDR3 DNA reads TGTGCCAGCAGCTGGGATGGACAGGGATACGAGCAGTACTTC. Amino acids: CASSWDGQGYEQYF.